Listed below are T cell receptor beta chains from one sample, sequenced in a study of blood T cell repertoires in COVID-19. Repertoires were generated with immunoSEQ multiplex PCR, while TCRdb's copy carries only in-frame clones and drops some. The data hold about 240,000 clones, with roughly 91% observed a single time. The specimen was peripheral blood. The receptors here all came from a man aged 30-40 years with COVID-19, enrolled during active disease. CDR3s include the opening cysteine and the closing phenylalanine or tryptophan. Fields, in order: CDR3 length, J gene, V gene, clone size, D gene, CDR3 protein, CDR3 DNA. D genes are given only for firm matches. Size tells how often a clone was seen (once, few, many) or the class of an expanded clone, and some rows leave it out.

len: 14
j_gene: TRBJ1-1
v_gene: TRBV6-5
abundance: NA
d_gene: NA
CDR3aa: CASSSDSGNTEAFF
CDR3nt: TGTGCCAGCAGTTCAGACAGTGGGAACACTGAAGCTTTCTTT

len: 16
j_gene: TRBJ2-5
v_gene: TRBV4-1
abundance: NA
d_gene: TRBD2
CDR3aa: CASSQSGLAGGETQYF
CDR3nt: TGCGCCAGCAGCCAATCAGGACTAGCGGGAGGAGAGACCCAGTACTTC

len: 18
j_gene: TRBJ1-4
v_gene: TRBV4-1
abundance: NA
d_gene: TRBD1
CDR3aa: CASSPLSIRDRSREKLFF
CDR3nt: TGCGCCAGCAGCCCTCTTTCCATCCGGGACAGGTCACGGGAAAAACTGTTTTTT

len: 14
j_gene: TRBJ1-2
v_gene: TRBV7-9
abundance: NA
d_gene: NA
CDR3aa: CASSSNRDNYGYTF
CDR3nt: TGTGCCAGCAGCTCGAACAGGGATAACTATGGCTACACCTTC

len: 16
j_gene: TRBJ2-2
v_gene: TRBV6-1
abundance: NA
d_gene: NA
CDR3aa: CASSEFGGGNTGELFF
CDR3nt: TGTGCCAGCAGTGAATTTGGCGGAGGGAACACCGGGGAGCTGTTTTTT

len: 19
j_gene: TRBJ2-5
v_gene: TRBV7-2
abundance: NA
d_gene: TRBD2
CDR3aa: CASSLVPRLAGGYQETQYF
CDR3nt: TGTGCCAGCAGCTTAGTGCCTCGGCTAGCGGGGGGGTACCAAGAGACCCAGTACTTC

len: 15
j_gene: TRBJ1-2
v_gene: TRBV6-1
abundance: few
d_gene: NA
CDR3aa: CASSEVARVGYGYTF
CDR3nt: TGTGCCAGCAGTGAAGTGGCCAGGGTGGGGTATGGCTACACCTTC

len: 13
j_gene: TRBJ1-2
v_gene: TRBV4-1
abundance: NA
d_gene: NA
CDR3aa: CASSQTANYGYTF
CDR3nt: TGCGCCAGCAGCCAGACTGCTAACTATGGCTACACCTTC

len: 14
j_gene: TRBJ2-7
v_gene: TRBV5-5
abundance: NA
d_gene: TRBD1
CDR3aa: CASSLAGTGREQYF
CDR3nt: TGTGCCAGCAGCTTGGCCGGGACAGGGCGCGAGCAGTACTTC

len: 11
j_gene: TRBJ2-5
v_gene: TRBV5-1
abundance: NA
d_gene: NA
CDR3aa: CASSDSLGQYF
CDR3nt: TGCGCCAGCAGCGACAGTCTGGGACAGTACTTC

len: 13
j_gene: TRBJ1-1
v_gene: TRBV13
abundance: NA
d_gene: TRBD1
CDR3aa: CASSLTGDTEAFF
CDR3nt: TGTGCCAGCAGCCTCACAGGGGACACTGAAGCTTTCTTT

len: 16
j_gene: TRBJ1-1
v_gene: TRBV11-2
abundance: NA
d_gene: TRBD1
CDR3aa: CASRKTGGGWDTEAFF
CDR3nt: TGTGCCAGCAGAAAGACAGGGGGCGGATGGGACACTGAAGCTTTCTTT

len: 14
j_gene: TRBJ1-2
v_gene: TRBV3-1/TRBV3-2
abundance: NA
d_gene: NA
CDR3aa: CASSHDYRDYGYTF
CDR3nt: TGTGCCAGCAGCCACGACTACAGGGACTATGGCTACACCTTC

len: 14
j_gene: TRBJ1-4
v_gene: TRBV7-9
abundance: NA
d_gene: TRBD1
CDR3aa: CASSLGTGREKLFF
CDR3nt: TGTGCCAGCAGCTTGGGGACAGGGCGAGAAAAACTGTTTTTT

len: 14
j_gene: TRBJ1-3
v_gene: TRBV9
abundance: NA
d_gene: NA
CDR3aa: CASSSPPAGNTIYF
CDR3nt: TGTGCCAGCAGCTCCCCCCCGGCTGGAAACACCATATATTTT

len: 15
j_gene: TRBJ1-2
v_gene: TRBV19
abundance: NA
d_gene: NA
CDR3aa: CASRSGGVLSYGYTF
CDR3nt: TGTGCCAGTCGGTCAGGCGGGGTTTTATCCTATGGCTACACCTTC

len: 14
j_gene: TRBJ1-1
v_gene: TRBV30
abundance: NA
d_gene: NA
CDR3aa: CAWSVIQTNTEAFF
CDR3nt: TGTGCCTGGAGTGTAATACAGACGAACACTGAAGCTTTCTTT

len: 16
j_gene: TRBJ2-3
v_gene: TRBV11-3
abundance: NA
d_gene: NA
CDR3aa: CASSLEISGGRDTQYF
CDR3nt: TGTGCCAGCAGCTTAGAGATTTCCGGGGGTCGGGATACGCAGTATTTT

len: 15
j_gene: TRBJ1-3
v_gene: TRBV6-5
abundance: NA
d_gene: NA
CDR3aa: CASSYGGSSGNTIYF
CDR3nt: TGTGCCAGCAGTTACGGGGGGAGCTCTGGAAACACCATATATTTT

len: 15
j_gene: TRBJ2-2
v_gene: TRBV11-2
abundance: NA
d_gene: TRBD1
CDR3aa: CASSSEQGVTGELFF
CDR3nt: TGTGCCAGCAGCTCCGAACAGGGGGTAACCGGGGAGCTGTTTTTT

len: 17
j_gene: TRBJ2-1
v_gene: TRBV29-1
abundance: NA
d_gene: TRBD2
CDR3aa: CSVEGLAGTSSYNEQFF
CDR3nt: TGCAGCGTTGAAGGTCTAGCGGGTACCAGCTCCTACAATGAGCAGTTCTTC

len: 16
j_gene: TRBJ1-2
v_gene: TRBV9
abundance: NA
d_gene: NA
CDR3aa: CASSNLQRGTVYGYTF
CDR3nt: TGTGCCAGCAGCAACCTCCAAAGGGGCACGGTTTATGGCTACACCTTC

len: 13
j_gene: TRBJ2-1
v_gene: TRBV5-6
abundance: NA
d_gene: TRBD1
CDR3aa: CASSLTGDNEQFF
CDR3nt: TGTGCCAGCAGCCTCACAGGGGACAATGAGCAGTTCTTC

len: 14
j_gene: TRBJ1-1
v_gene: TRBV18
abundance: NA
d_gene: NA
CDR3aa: CASSSVEANTEAFF
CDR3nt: TGTGCCAGCTCAAGCGTGGAGGCGAACACTGAAGCTTTCTTT

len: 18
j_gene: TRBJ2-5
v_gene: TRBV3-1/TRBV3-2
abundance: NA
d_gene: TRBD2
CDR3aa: CASSQDQAGGLVGETQYF
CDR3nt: TGTGCCAGCAGCCAAGATCAAGCGGGGGGGTTGGTAGGGGAGACCCAGTACTTC

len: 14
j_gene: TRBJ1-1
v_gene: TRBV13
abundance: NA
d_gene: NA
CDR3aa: CASSLPGVNTEAFF
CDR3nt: TGTGCCAGCAGCTTACCAGGGGTGAACACTGAAGCTTTCTTT

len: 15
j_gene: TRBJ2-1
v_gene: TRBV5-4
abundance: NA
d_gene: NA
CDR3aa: CASSLASWTFTEQFF
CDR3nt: TGTGCCAGCAGCTTGGCCTCGTGGACATTTACGGAGCAGTTCTTC